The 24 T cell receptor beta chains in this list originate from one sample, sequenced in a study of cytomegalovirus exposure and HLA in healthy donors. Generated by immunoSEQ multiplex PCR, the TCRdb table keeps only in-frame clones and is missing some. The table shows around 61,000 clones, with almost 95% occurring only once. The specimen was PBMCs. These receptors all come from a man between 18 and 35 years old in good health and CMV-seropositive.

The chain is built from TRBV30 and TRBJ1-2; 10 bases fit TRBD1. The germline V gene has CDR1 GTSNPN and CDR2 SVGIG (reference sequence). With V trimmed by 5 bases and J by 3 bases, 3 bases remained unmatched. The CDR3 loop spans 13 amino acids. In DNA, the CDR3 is TGTGCCTGGGGGACAGGGGTGGACTATGGCTACACCTTC. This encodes CAWGTGVDYGYTF.

CDR3 coding DNA: TGTGCCAGCAGTGACCCTCGGCTAGCGGGAGGGCACGAGCAGTACTTC. Translating gives CASSDPRLAGGHEQYF. This chain connects TRBV6-1 to TRBJ2-7; 12 bases are a match to TRBD2. Germline assignment: CDR1 MNHNS and CDR2 SASEGT. The CDR3 covers 16 residues. With 3 bases clipped from V and 5 bases from J, the junction kept 8 bases outside the gene matches.

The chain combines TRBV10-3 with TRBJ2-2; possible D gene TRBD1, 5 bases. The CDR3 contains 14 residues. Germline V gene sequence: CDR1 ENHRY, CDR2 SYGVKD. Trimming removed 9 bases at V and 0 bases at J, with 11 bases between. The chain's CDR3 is CAIRQPTNTGELFF. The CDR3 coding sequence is TGTGCCATTCGACAGCCAACGAACACCGGGGAGCTGTTTTTT.

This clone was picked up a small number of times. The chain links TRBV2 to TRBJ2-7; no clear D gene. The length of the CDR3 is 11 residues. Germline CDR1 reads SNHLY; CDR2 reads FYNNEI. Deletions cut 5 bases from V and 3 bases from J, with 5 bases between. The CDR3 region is CASSRVYEQYF. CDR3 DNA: TGTGCCAGCAGTCGCGTCTACGAGCAGTACTTC.

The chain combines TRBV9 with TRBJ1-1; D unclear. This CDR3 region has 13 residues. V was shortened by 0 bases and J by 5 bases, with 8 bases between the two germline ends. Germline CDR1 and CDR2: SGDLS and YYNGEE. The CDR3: CASSVESRTEAFF. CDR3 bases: TGTGCCAGCAGCGTAGAATCCAGAACTGAAGCTTTCTTT.

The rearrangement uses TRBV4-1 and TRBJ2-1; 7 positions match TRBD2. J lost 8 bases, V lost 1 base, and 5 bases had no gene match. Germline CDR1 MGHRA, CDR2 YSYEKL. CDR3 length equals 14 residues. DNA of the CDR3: TGCGCCAGCAGCCAAGCACAGGCGGGGGATGAGCAGTTCTTC. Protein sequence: CASSQAQAGDEQFF.

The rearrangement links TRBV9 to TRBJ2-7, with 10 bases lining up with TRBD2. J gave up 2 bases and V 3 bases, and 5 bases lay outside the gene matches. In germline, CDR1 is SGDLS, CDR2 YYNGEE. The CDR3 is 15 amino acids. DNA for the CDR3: TGTGCCAGCAGCGGGGGACTAGCGCTTACCTACGAGCAGTACTTC. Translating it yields CASSGGLALTYEQYF.

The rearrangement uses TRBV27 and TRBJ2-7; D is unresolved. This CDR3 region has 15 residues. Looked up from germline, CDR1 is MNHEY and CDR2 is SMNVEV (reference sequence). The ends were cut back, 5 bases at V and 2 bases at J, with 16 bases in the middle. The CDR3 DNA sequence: TGTGCCAGCAGTCCTTTGGAAAGCGCAACCTACGAGCAGTACTTC. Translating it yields CASSPLESATYEQYF.

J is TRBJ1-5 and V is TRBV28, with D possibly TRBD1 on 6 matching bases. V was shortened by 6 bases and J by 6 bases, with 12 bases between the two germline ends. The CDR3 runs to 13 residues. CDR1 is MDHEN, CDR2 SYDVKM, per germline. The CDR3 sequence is CASRQGLSQPQHF. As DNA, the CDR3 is TGTGCCAGCAGGCAGGGGTTGAGTCAGCCCCAGCATTTT. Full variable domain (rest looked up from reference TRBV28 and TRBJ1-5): DVKVTQSSRYLVKRTGEKVFLECVQDMDHENMFWYRQDPGLGLRLIYFSYDVKMKEKGDIPEGYSVSREKKERFSLILESASTNQTSMYLCASRQGLSQPQHFGDGTRLSIL.

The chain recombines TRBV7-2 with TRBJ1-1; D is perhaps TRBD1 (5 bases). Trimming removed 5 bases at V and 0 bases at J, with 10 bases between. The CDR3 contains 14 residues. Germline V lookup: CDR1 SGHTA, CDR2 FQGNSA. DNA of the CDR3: TGTGCCAGCAGCAGCAGGGCCCTGAACACTGAAGCTTTCTTT. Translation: CASSSRALNTEAFF.

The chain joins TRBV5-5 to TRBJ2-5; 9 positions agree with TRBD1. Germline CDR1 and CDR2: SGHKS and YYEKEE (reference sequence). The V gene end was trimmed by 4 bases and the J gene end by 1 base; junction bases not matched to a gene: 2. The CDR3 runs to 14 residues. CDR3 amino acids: CASSGTGTQETQYF. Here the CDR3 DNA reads TGTGCCAGCAGCGGGACAGGGACCCAAGAGACCCAGTACTTC.

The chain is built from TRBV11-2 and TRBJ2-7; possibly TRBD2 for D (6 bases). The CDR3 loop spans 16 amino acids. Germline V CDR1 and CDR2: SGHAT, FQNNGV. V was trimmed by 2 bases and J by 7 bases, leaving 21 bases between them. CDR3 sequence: CASSLRAEGGSYEQYF. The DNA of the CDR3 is TGTGCCAGCAGCTTAAGAGCGGAGGGTGGGAGCTATGAGCAGTACTTC.

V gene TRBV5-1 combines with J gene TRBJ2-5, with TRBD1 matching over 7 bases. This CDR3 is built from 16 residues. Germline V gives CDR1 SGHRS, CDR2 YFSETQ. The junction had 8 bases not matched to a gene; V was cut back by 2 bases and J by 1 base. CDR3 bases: TGCGCCAGCAGCTTCGATCGGACAGGACTCCAAGAGACCCAGTACTTC. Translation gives CASSFDRTGLQETQYF.

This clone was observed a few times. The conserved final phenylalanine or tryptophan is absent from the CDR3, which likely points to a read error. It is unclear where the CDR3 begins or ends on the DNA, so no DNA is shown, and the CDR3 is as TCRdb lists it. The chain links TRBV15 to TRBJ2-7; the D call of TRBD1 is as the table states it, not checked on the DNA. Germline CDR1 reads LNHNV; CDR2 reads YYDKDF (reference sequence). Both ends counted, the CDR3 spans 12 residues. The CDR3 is CATSRDQDGPTI.

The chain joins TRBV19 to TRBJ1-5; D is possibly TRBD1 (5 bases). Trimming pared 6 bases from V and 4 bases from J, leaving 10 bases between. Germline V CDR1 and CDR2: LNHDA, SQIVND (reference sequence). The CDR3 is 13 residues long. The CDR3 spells CASRGGRNQPQHF. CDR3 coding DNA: TGTGCCAGTAGGGGGGGGAGAAATCAGCCCCAGCATTTT.

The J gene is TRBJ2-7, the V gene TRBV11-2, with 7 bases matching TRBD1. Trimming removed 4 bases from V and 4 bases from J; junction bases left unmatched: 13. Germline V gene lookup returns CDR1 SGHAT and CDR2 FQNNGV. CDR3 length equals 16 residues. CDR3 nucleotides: TGTGCCAGCAGCTCCTACAAGAGGGGGCGGAGGTACGAGCAGTACTTC. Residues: CASSSYKRGRRYEQYF.

The CDR3 DNA reads as TGTGCCAGCAGCGACGGGAGGGCCTCACTCACAGATACGCAGTATTTT. Residues: CASSDGRASLTDTQYF. The chain carries TRBV11-2 and TRBJ2-3, with TRBD2 identical over 8 bases. V dropped 5 bases and J dropped 2; count of bases not matched to a gene: 9. Germline V CDR1 and CDR2: SGHAT, FQNNGV. The CDR3 length is 16 residues. Looking up the rest from reference TRBV11-2 and TRBJ2-3 gives the full variable domain: EAGVAQSPRYKIIEKRQSVAFWCNPISGHATLYWYQQILGQGPKLLIQFQNNGVVDDSQLPKDRFSAERLKGVDSTLKIQPAKLEDSAVYLCASSDGRASLTDTQYFGPGTRLTVL.

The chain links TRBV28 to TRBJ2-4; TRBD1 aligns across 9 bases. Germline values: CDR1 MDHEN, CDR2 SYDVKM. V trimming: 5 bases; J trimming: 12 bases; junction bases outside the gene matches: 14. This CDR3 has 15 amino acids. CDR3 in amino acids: CASSPGTGLGVNQYF. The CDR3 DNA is TGTGCCAGCAGTCCGGGGACAGGGTTGGGGGTTAATCAGTACTTC.

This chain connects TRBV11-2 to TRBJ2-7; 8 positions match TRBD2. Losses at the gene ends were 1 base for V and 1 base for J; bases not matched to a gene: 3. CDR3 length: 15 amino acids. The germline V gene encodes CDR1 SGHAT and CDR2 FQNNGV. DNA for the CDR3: TGTGCCAGCAGCTTAGTCGCGGGGGGATCCTACGAGCAGTACTTC. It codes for CASSLVAGGSYEQYF.

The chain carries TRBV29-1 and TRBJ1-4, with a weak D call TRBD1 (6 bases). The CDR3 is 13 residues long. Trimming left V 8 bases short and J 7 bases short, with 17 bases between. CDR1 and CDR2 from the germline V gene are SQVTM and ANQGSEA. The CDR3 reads CSHSARGGEKLFF. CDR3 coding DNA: TGCAGCCATTCGGCCCGAGGGGGTGAAAAACTGTTTTTT.

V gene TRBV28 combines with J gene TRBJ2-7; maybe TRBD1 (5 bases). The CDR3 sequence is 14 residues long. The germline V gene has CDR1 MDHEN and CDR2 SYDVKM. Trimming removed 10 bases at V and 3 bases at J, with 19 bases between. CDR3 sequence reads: CATKRQGSGYEQYF. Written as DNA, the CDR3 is TGTGCCACCAAACGCCAGGGCTCAGGCTACGAGCAGTACTTC.

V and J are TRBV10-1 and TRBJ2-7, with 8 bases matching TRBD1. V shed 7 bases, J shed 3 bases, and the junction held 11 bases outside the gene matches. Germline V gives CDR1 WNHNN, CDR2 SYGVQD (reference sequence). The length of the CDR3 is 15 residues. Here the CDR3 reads CASKRKDRAFYEQYF. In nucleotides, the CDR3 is TGCGCCAGCAAGAGAAAGGACAGGGCCTTCTACGAGCAGTACTTC.

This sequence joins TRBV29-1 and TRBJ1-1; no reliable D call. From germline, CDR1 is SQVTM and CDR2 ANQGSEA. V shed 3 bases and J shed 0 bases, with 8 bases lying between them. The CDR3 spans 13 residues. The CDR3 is CSVDRGLNTEAFF. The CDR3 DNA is TGCAGCGTTGATCGGGGATTGAACACTGAAGCTTTCTTT.

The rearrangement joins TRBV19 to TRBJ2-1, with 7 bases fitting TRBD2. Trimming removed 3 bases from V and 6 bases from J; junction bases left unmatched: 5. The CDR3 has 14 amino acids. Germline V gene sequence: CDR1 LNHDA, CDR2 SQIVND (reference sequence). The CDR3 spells CASSITGGSNEQFF. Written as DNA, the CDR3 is TGTGCCAGTAGTATTACGGGCGGGAGCAATGAGCAGTTCTTC.